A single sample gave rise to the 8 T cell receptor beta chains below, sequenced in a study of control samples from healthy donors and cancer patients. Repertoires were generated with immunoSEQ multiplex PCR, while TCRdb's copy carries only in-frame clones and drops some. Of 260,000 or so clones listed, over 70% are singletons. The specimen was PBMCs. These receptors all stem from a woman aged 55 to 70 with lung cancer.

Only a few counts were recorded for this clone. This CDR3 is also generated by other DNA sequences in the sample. CDR3: CASSEAYTEAFF. The CDR3 nucleotides are TGTGCCAGCAGTGAAGCGTACACTGAAGCTTTCTTT. This chain links TRBV6-1 with TRBJ1-1; D unclear. Between the trimmed V and J ends, which lost 0 bases and 3 bases, there was a span of 2 bases. The CDR3 length is 12 residues. CDR1 MNHNS and CDR2 SASEGT come from the germline V gene.

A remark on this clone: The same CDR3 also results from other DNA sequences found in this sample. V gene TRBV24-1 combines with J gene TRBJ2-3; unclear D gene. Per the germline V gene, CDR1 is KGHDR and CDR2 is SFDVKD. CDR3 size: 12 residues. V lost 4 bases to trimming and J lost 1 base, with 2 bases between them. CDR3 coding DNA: TGTGCCACCAGTGACCGCACAGATACGCAGTATTTT. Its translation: CATSDRTDTQYF.

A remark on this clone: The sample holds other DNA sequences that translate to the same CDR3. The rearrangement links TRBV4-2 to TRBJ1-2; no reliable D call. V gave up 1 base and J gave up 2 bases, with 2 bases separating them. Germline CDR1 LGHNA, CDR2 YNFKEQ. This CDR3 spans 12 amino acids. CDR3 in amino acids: CASSQGNYGYTF. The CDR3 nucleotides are TGTGCCAGCAGCCAAGGAAACTATGGCTACACCTTC.

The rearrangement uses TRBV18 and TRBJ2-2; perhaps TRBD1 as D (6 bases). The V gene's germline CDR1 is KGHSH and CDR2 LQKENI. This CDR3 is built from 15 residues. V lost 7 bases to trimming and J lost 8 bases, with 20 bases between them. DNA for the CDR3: TGTGCCAGCTTAACCGGGACAAGTACCGGAGGGGAGCTGTTTTTT. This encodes CASLTGTSTGGELFF.

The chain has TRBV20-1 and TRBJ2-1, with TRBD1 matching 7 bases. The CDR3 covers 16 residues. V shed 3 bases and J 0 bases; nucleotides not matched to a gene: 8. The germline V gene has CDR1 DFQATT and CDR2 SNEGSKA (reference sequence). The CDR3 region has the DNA TGCAGTGCTAGTGCCACAGGGGATAGCTCCTACAATGAGCAGTTCTTC. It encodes CSASATGDSSYNEQFF.

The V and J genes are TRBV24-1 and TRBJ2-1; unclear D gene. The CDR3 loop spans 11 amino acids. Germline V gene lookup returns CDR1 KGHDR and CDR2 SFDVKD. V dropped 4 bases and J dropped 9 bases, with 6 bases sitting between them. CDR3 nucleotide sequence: TGTGCCACCAGTGAGGGGTTTGAGCAGTTCTTC. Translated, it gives CATSEGFEQFF.

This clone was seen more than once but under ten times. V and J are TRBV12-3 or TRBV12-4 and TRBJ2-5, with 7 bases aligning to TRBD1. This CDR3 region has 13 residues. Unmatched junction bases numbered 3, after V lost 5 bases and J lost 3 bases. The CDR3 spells CASSPTGKETQYF. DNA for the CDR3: TGTGCCAGCAGTCCGACAGGGAAAGAGACCCAGTACTTC.

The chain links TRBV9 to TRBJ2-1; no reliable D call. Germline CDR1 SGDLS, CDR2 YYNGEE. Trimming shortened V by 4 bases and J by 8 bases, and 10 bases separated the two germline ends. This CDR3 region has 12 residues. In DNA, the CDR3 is TGTGCCAGCAGCCGGACCACCGATGAGCAGTTCTTC. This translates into CASSRTTDEQFF.